This note documents a single T cell receptor beta chain sequence. What antigen it recognizes has not been identified. Base qualities are not at hand, and no much larger clone is one base apart. This record comes from a study of blood T cells in healthy people across ages (dated by TCRdb to 2014 to 2015). At the level of the whole study: In model experiments, roughly one uniquely barcoded TCR beta cDNA molecule per two T cells was captured by template switching. Age-related changes in TCR beta repertoire diversity were measured in the study by deep sequencing normalized with unique cDNA molecular identifiers. The donors were divided into four age groups: young (average roughly 17 years), middle-aged (roughly 42), aged (under 70) and long-lived (nearly 85). Donors of different ages were randomly distributed across sequencing lanes to avoid experimental bias. The study analyzed two additional independent replicas of 1 million unique cDNA reads from the same blood draw for two donors, one aged 18 to 30 and one aged 80 or older.

Donors were 39 systemically healthy Caucasian individuals from Russia aged 6 to 90 years. Each donor gave ten milliliters of peripheral blood, drawn into EDTA-treated Vacutainer tubes. Ficoll-Paque density-gradient centrifugation was used to isolate PBMCs, with at least 6 million per sample. Total RNA, at least 6 micrograms per sample, was extracted from PBMCs with Trizol reagent. The percentages of naive CD45RAhigh/CD27high T cells were determined by flow cytometry on a PBMC aliquot from every donor. The receptor library was made with 5' RACE. Sequencing was carried out with an Illumina HiSeq 2500. A second about 7 to 12 cycle PCR used a sample-barcoded 5' primer and a J-beta primer mix. A template-switch 5' adaptor carrying 12 random nucleotides introduced a unique molecular identifier onto each TCR beta cDNA molecule. At least 2.5 million CDR3-containing paired-end reads were obtained from each sample. First-strand cDNA synthesis was performed from all RNA using the Mint cDNA synthesis kit, with priming by a TRBC-specific oligonucleotide. After uracil-DNA glycosylase treatment, a first 18-cycle PCR used universal primers M1SS and BC2_uni_R on all cDNA. Concerning the study's data processing: For normalization, 1 million high-quality reads were randomly selected from each sample, with every read carrying a distinct molecular identifier. Instead of being binned into consensus sequences, reads with shared molecular identifiers were discarded. MiTCR, run with a Q25 quality threshold and the strictest error-elimination algorithm, handled CDR3 identification, clonotype clustering and error correction. Lower-bound total TCR beta diversity was estimated with a nonparametric unseen species model using Euler transformation. TCRdb reprocessed the public reads (quality trimming at Q25 with fastp, clone calling with MiXCR) and kept in-frame beta chains. Duplicate CDR3 protein sequences are folded into a single record with the most common DNA and genes. TCRdb, rather than the study authors, made the V and J calls. The sample records under 800,000 distinct CDR3 sequences, roughly 21% of which are singletons. The ten largest clones take up roughly 3.9% of the sample.

What the work shows at the level of the full study, not this receptor alone: Observed TCR beta diversity correlated strongly with the percentage of naive T cells measured by flow cytometry. Observed TCR beta diversity per million T cells fell roughly linearly with age, and a significant reduction was already apparent by age roughly 40. Since profiling was done on bulk unsorted PBMCs, naive and antigen-experienced compartments could not be conclusively compared. Donor CMV infection status was unknown, potentially confounding age-related changes in expanded clonotypes. Compared with the aged group, more naive CD4+ T cells, fewer expanded clones and increased TCR diversity were shown by the long-lived group, suggesting age selection. Estimates of total diversity based on one million sequenced T cells were considered lower bounds and underestimates.

Reading the germline V gene (reference sequence) gives CDR1 PRHDT and CDR2 FYEKMQ. The junction shows trimming of 4 bases on V and 0 bases on J, and the gene matches do not reach 7 bases of it. The CDR3 measures 18 amino acids from cysteine to phenylalanine. CDR3 DNA is the only sequence kept; it has 54 bases, read in frame from the first base. The sequence was collected from a man aged 65-85 years in good health. Sequenced material: blood. In this chain, TRBV13 is recombined with TRBJ2-6; TRBD1 aligns with 9 central bases. The CDR3 in this case is CASSSPQGAFSGANVLTF. The DNA is TGTGCCAGCAGCTCCCCACAGGGGGCCTTCTCTGGGGCCAACGTCCTGACTTTC.